This T cell receptor (beta chain) was captured by sequencing in a study of OX40 agonist ivuxolimab in advanced cancers. The V and J ends lost 3 bases and 4 bases, in that order; junction bases with no gene match: 11. Germline V gene sequence: CDR1 MNHNS, CDR2 SASEGT. This CDR3 has 16 amino acids. Clones were read by immunoSEQ multiplex PCR, and TCRdb kept only the in-frame ones, dropping some. Among approximately 73,000 clones listed, 86% were seen once. Sequences were derived from CD4+ or CD8+ T cells sorted from blood, sampled in a trial of the OX40 agonist ivuxolimab. The chain has TRBV6-1 and TRBJ2-5, with 7 bases aligning to TRBD1. This receptor was identified in an adult with an advanced solid tumor such as melanoma, head and neck, liver or kidney cancer. This chain's CDR3 is CASSDPSRGHRETQYF. CDR3 DNA sequence: TGTGCCAGCAGTGACCCAAGTAGGGGGCACAGAGAGACCCAGTACTTC.